This T cell receptor beta chain was found in a study of beta chain features in type 1 diabetes (dated by TCRdb to 2016 to 2019). Looking at the study overall: Mean age, gender distribution, total cell number and subset yield did not differ between patients and healthy donors. Across all samples, roughly 110,000,000 sorted cells were examined, and cell number per subset correlated strongly with RNA yield. The study compared TCRB repertoires of sorted circulating CD4+ T cell subsets between recently diagnosed type 1 diabetes patients and matched healthy donors. Regulatory and stem cell-like memory subsets were obtained from only 8 patients and roughly eight healthy donors, while naive and central memory subsets were obtained from all 30 or so donors. Beyond this particular receptor, the publication reports: HLA sub-analyses involved small numbers of individuals, so any influence of HLA type on TCRB rearrangement remained unresolved. At VDJ recombination sites, patients with type 1 diabetes made fewer insertions and deleted more nucleotides, a pattern implying thymic rearrangement abnormalities. Shorter templates might be favored by PCR, yet because patient and control samples were amplified and corrected together, any such skew would affect both groups equally. Naive, central memory and regulatory TCRB repertoires appeared to be more similar among patients than among healthy donors. In all four CD4+ subsets, TCRB CDR3 length was moderately but significantly shorter in type 1 diabetes patients. Because cDNA was sequenced instead of genomic DNA, highly expressing activated cells could be over-represented, though the groups showed no difference in activation or CD3 levels.

The High Capacity cDNA Reverse Transcription Kit was used to reverse transcribe all of the isolated RNA, meaning that expressed TCRB transcripts were what got sequenced. Deep immunoSEQ sequencing was performed on naive, central memory and regulatory T cell samples, with an average of approximately 3.9 million total reads per sample. After sorted cells were lysed in RLT buffer, RNA was extracted with DNase-treated RNeasy Micro or Mini kits, with the choice depending on cell number. Each cell subset was processed separately to prevent cross-contamination, with patient and healthy donor samples processed together. TCRB sequences were amplified from cDNA with the immunoSEQ multiplex PCR, producing 87-bp fragments spanning the CDR3 region. Amplicons were sequenced on the Illumina HiSeq platform. The published analysis was carried out like this. Synthetic template baselines were used to correct PCR bias computationally, reads within Hamming distance 2 were collapsed, and singletons that could not be merged were discarded. Reads were aligned to IMGT to assign V, D and J genes, CDR3 length, and insertions or deletions at six rearrangement sites. Within each subset, clonotype counts were normalized to sorted cell number, and only after that were true diversity and Gini coefficients computed with the tcR R package. Repertoire sharing was quantified using the overlap coefficient calculated on TCRB nucleotide sequences. Out-of-frame TCRB sequences from naive cells were analyzed to stand in for the pre-selection repertoire. What TCRdb holds here is the immuneACCESS table cut down to in-frame rearrangements. Part of the clones is not present; checked against another copy, under half of the missing clones reflect an unresolved V gene, and the others are unexplained. V and J calls and clone size follow that table, whereas D and trimming were derived from the DNA. Counted in this sample were approximately 250,000 clones; 7.5% to 10% of them appeared once. Approximately 0.035% of the sample is held by the ten biggest clonotypes.

Note on this clone: The antigen it binds to is not known. No base quality information exists; no much larger clone differs at one position.

Each donor gave one peripheral blood draw, averaging roughly 120 mL, which was collected into heparinised tubes. A BD FACSAria II and a panel including CD45RO, CCR7, CD25, CD127, CD95 and CD27 were used to sort naive, central memory, regulatory and stem cell-like memory CD4+ T cells. A purity above 95% was achieved for all sorted populations. PBMCs were isolated immediately by Lymphoprep density gradient centrifugation and stained directly without culture. So that batch effects would be minimized, each experiment stained and sorted samples in pairs, pairing one healthy donor with one patient. According to the germline V gene (reference sequence), CDR1 reads MNHEY and CDR2 reads SMNVEV. The CDR3 holds 14 amino acids from the cysteine to the phenylalanine. The sequence is cut down to CDR3 DNA, 42 bases in frame from base 1. V is pruned by 7 bases and J by 2 bases, leaving 7 bases of the junction without a gene match.

The receptor's source is a young woman in good health. Sequencing was performed on naive CD4+ T cells from blood. In light of the paper, this sample's cell subset or site label describes: true naive CD4+ T cells. The rearranged segments are TRBV27 and TRBJ2-7; the junction holds 8 bases that match TRBD1. The CDR3 is CASTQGTGPYEQYF. The base sequence is TGTGCCAGCACCCAAGGGACAGGACCCTACGAGCAGTACTTC.